The sequence of this T cell receptor beta chain was determined in a study of technical replicates of blood from a handful of donors. From germline, CDR1 is SGHRS and CDR2 YFSETQ. The V end lost 1 base, the J end lost 2 bases, and 6 bases lay between the germline ends. The CDR3 has 13 residues. This clone has more than one count but fewer than ten. Measured with immunoSEQ multiplex PCR; TCRdb has only the in-frame clones, and not every one. The sample includes roughly 76,000 clones, around 86% seen only once; the top ten take 4.5% to 6%. The receptor was derived from a human donor in good health. Some clones in this sample may be carry-over from other donors' samples. Sequencing was performed on PBMCs. The chain is built from TRBV5-1 and TRBJ1-1, with D unclear. The CDR3 sequence: CASSLTLNTEAFF. As DNA, the CDR3 is TGCGCCAGCAGCTTGACACTAAACACTGAAGCTTTCTTT.